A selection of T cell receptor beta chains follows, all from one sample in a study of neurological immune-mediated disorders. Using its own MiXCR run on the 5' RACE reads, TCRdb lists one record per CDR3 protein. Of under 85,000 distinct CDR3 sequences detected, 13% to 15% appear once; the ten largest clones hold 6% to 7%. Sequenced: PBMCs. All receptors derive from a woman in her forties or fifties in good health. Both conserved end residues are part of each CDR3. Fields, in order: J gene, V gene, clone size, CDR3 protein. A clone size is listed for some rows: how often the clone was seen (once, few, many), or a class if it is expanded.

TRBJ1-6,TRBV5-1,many,CASSVAGRDNSPLHF
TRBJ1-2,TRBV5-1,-,CASRLGGDYGYTF
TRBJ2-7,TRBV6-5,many,CATTPRALTLYEQYF
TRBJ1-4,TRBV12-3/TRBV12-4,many,CASSRDRGPEKLFF
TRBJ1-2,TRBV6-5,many,CASSWDRGYGYTF
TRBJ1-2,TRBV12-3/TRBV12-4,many,CASSPGRGFHYGYTF
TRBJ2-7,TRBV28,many,CASGTRGARLGEQYF
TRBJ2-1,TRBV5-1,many,CASSLGPNNEQFF
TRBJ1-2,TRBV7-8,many,CASSLGDLGGGYTF
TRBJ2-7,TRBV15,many,CATSRDGEQYF
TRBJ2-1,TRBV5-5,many,CASSLVPGTLLDEQFF
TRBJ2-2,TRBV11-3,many,CASSLVGQFDTGELFF
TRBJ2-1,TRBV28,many,CASSLGSYNEQFF
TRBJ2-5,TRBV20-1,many,CSAEYEGEETQYF
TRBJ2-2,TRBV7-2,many,CASSSRRTSGGPGELFF
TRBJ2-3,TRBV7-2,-,CASSLIDRGRDTQYF
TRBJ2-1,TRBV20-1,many,CSARDLNVGGARSYNEQFF
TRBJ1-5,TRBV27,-,CASSPQTTGNQPQHF